The source of this TCR beta chain is a study of blood T cell repertoires in COVID-19. This clone was seen a few times. Measured with immunoSEQ multiplex PCR; TCRdb has only the in-frame clones, and not every one. The sample has roughly 200,000 clones; roughly 80% are singletons. Germline CDR1 SGHTA, CDR2 FQGNSA. There are 18 residues in the CDR3. The junction had 11 bases not matched to a gene; V was cut back by 4 bases and J by 0 bases. The sequenced material came from peripheral blood. This TCR was recovered from a man in his fifties who had recovered from COVID-19. This chain uses TRBV7-2 with TRBJ2-3; TRBD2 matches at 9 bases. The CDR3 DNA reads TGTGCCAGCAGCTGGGCGGCTAGCGGGACCACTAGCACAGATACGCAGTATTTT. Encoded protein: CASSWAASGTTSTDTQYF.